The clone carrying this T cell receptor beta chain was detected once. CD45RO-negative cells were positively selected for CCR7, leaving out terminally differentiated effector memory CD45RA+ cells. V was pared by 3 bases and J by 5 bases, with 12 bases between. Looked up from germline, CDR1 is MGHRA and CDR2 is YSYEKL. The CDR3 consists of 14 residues. Clones were sequenced by immunoSEQ multiplex PCR, and TCRdb holds only the in-frame ones, with some missing. This sample has about 2 million clones, with approximately 94% found just once. The entry originates in a study of shared clonotypes between healthy human individuals.

The material sequenced was naive CD8+ T cells sorted from blood. The chain carries TRBV4-1 and TRBJ2-3; unclear D gene. The clonotype comes from a man between 18 and 35 years old in good health. DNA for the CDR3: TGCGCCAGCAGCCAGAATAAGGTGGGAGATACGCAGTATTTT. Translating it yields CASSQNKVGDTQYF.